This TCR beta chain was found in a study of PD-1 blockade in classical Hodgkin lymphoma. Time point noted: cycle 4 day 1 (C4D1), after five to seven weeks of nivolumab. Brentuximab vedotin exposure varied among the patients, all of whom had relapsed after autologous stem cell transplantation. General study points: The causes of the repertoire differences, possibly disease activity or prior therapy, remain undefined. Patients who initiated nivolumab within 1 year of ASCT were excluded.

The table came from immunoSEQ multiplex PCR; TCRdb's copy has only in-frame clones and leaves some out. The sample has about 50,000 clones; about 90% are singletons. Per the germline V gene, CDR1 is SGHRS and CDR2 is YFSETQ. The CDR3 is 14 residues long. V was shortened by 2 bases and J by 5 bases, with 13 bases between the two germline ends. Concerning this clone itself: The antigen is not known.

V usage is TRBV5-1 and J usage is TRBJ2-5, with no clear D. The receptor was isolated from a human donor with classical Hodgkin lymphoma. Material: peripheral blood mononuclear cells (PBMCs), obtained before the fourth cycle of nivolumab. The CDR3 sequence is CASSLDGPNETQYF. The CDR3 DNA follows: TGCGCCAGCAGCTTAGACGGCCCTAACGAGACCCAGTACTTC.